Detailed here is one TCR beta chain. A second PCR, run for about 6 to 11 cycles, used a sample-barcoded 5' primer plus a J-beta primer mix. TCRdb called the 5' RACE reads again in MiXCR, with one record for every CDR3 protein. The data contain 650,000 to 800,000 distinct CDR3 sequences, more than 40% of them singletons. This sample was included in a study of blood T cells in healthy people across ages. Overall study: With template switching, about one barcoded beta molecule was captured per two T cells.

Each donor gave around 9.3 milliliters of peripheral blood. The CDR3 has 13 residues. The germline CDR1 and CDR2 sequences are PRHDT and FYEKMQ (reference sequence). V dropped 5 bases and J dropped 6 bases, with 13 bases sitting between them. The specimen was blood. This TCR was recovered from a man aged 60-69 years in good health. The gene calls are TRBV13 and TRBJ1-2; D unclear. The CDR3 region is CASSLLGWDGYTF. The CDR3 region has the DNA TGTGCCAGCAGCCTGTTGGGATGGGATGGCTACACCTTC.